A single sample gave rise to the 12 T cell receptor beta chains below, sequenced in a study of cytotoxic CD8 clonotypes in ibrutinib-treated CLL. Clones were sequenced by immunoSEQ multiplex PCR, and TCRdb holds only the in-frame ones, with some missing. Of about 120,000 clones listed, 58% were seen once; the top ten hold around 37%. The source material was PBMCs, sampled after 24 months of ibrutinib treatment. All receptors derive from a human donor with chronic lymphocytic leukemia.

This clone was seen at least ten times. V is TRBV9 and J is TRBJ2-2; 12 nucleotides match TRBD2. The CDR3 has 16 residues. The trim removed 1 base at V and 7 bases at J, leaving 5 bases unmatched. Per the germline V gene, CDR1 is SGDLS and CDR2 is YYNGEE. The chain's CDR3 is CASSVLAGGQNGELFF. The DNA for the CDR3 is TGTGCCAGCAGCGTACTAGCGGGGGGGCAGAACGGGGAGCTGTTTTTT. Full variable domain (outside the CDR3, taken from reference TRBV9 and TRBJ2-2): DSGVTQTPKHLITATGQRVTLRCSPRSGDLSVYWYQQSLDQGLQFLIQYYNGEERAKGNILERFSAQQFPDLHSELNLSSLELGDSALYFCASSVLAGGQNGELFFGEGSRLTVL.

The chain is built from TRBV9 and TRBJ2-5; 7 bases line up with TRBD2. CDR1 and CDR2 from the germline V gene are SGDLS and YYNGEE. V gave up 0 bases and J gave up 1 base; unmatched junction bases: 6. The CDR3 is 16 amino acids. The CDR3 nucleotides read TGTGCCAGCAGCGTAGAAGGGTCGGGGGGCCAAGAGACCCAGTACTTC. Protein sequence: CASSVEGSGGQETQYF.

This clone was found a few times. The V gene is TRBV5-1, the J gene TRBJ2-3; 10 positions agree with TRBD2. This CDR3 has 16 residues. Trimming at V came to 0 bases and at J to 4 bases, leaving 5 bases not matched to a gene. Germline loops: CDR1 SGHRS, CDR2 YFSETQ. The CDR3 bases are TGCGCCAGCAGCTTGGAACAGCGGGGGGGCGCAGATACGCAGTATTTT. The encoded protein is CASSLEQRGGADTQYF.

This clone was counted a single time. The rearrangement uses TRBV11-3 and TRBJ2-2; 9 bases align to TRBD1. The trim removed 0 bases at V and 5 bases at J, leaving 7 bases unmatched. The CDR3 runs to 17 residues. Germline V CDR1 and CDR2: SGHNT, YENEEA. The CDR3 DNA reads as TGTGCCAGCAGCTTAGAACAAGGGACAGGGATAACCGGGGAGCTGTTTTTT. This gives the protein CASSLEQGTGITGELFF.

This clone has just a few counts. The rearrangement joins TRBV28 to TRBJ2-7; D remains ambiguous. Trimming removed 7 bases at V and 3 bases at J, with 10 bases between. Per germline, CDR1 MDHEN and CDR2 SYDVKM. The CDR3 sequence is 12 residues long. CDR3 amino acids: CASNGRFYEQYF. The CDR3 DNA sequence: TGTGCCAGCAATGGCAGATTCTACGAGCAGTACTTC.

The rearrangement uses TRBV7-9 and TRBJ1-5; D is unresolved. Trimming stripped 2 bases from V and 5 bases from J, with 10 bases between. The CDR3 consists of 14 residues. Germline assignment: CDR1 SEHNR and CDR2 FQNEAQ (reference sequence). The CDR3: CASSLNSDYQPQHF. In DNA, the CDR3 is TGTGCCAGCAGCTTAAACAGCGACTATCAGCCCCAGCATTTT.

The chain joins TRBV2 to TRBJ1-1; tentatively, D is TRBD1 (5 bases). The ends were cut back, 4 bases at V and 4 bases at J, with 10 bases in the middle. This CDR3 comprises 13 residues. Germline V lookup: CDR1 SNHLY, CDR2 FYNNEI. CDR3 protein: CASSAAQGTEAFF. For the CDR3, the DNA is TGTGCCAGCAGTGCCGCCCAGGGCACTGAAGCTTTCTTT.

The chain employs TRBV2 and TRBJ2-7; D possibly corresponds to TRBD1 (6 bases). V was clipped by 5 bases and J by 5 bases, with 19 bases between them. The CDR3 totals 15 residues. Germline assignment: CDR1 SNHLY and CDR2 FYNNEI. In DNA form, the CDR3 reads TGTGCCAGCAGTAAAGATGACAGGTCGCACGACGAGCAGTACTTC. Amino acids: CASSKDDRSHDEQYF. The full variable domain, rest sourced from reference TRBV2 and TRBJ2-7, is EPEVTQTPSHQVTQMGQEVILRCVPISNHLYFYWYRQILGQKVEFLVSFYNNEISEKSEIFDDQFSVERPDGSNFTLKIRSTKLEDSAMYFCASSKDDRSHDEQYFGPGTRLTVT.

This clone showed up just a few times. Other DNA sequences in this sample translate to the same CDR3. The rearrangement links TRBV5-1 to TRBJ2-5; D is undetermined. From germline, CDR1 is SGHRS and CDR2 YFSETQ. The CDR3 contains 14 residues. Trimming took 4 bases from V and 1 from J, leaving 11 bases between them. CDR3 sequence reads: CASSPGRTQETQYF. CDR3 DNA: TGCGCCAGCAGCCCCGGCAGGACCCAAGAGACCCAGTACTTC.

This chain links TRBV11-3 with TRBJ2-5, with 8 bases matching TRBD2. Losses at the gene ends were 8 bases for V and 4 bases for J; bases not matched to a gene: 3. CDR3 length: 12 residues. Germline lookup yields CDR1 SGHNT and CDR2 YENEEA. The CDR3 nucleotides read TGTGCCAGCGGGCTAGCGGGAGAGACCCAGTACTTC. It encodes CASGLAGETQYF.

V gene TRBV5-1 combines with J gene TRBJ2-3; 7 bases match TRBD2. Per germline, CDR1 SGHRS and CDR2 YFSETQ. V gave up 4 bases and J gave up 2 bases; unmatched junction bases: 7. The CDR3 extends over 15 amino acids. CDR3 in amino acids: CASSGSGTTTDTQYF. The DNA of the CDR3 is TGCGCCAGCAGCGGCTCCGGGACTACCACAGATACGCAGTATTTT.

This clone occurred a few times. V is TRBV27 and J is TRBJ1-2, with TRBD1 matching over 7 bases. V was pared by 4 bases and J by 3 bases, with 8 bases of the junction left unmatched. This CDR3 spans 15 amino acids. The germline gives CDR1 MNHEY, CDR2 SMNVEV (reference sequence). CDR3 protein: CASSYKGGLDYGYTF. The CDR3 region has the DNA TGTGCCAGCAGTTATAAAGGGGGCCTGGACTATGGCTACACCTTC.